The 13 T cell receptor beta chains below were found in one sample sequenced in a study of T cells in Graves' hyperthyroidism and ophthalmopathy. Amplification targeted TCR beta CDR3 regions from RNA transcripts. The primer set for the first-round RT-PCR of the TCR CDR3 was HTBI. A single record per CDR3 protein comes from TCRdb applying MiXCR to the multiplex PCR reads. The sample holds about 380,000 distinct CDR3 sequences; approximately 18% are singletons and the top ten take over 35%. The specimen sequenced was blood. The receptors come from a man between 18 and 35 years old with Graves' ophthalmopathy.

At least ten counts were recorded for this clonotype. V is TRBV28 and J is TRBJ1-1, with D possibly TRBD1 on 5 matching bases. Germline V gene sequence: CDR1 MDHEN, CDR2 SYDVKM. Trimming removed 5 bases from V and 5 bases from J, with 18 bases in between. The CDR3 sequence is 15 residues long. CDR3 protein: CASSTTRGRGTEAFF. The CDR3 nucleotides are TGTGCCAGCAGTACCACCCGGGGCCGAGGGACTGAAGCTTTCTTT.

The sample holds many counts of this clonotype. The chain links TRBV7-6 to TRBJ2-7, with D perhaps matching TRBD1 or TRBD2 (5 bases each). This CDR3 is built from 13 residues. V lost 3 bases to trimming and J lost 3 bases, with 9 bases between them. CDR1 is SGHVS, CDR2 FNYEAQ, per germline. This CDR3 reads CASSLGPLYEQYF. The CDR3 nucleotides read TGTGCCAGCAGCTTGGGACCCCTCTACGAGCAGTACTTC. The full variable domain, rest sourced from reference TRBV7-6 and TRBJ2-7, is GAGVSQSPRYKVTKRGQDVALRCDPISGHVSLYWYRQALGQGPEFLTYFNYEAQQDKSGLPNDRFSAERPEGSISTLTIQRTEQRDSAMYRCASSLGPLYEQYFGPGTRLTVT.

The table lists this clonotype with a few counts. The chain combines TRBV7-9 with TRBJ2-2; D unclear. V gave up 7 bases and J gave up 1 base, with 16 bases separating them. There are 16 residues in the CDR3. From germline, CDR1 is SEHNR and CDR2 FQNEAQ (reference sequence). CDR3 protein: CASTHWASGNTGELFF. The CDR3 DNA follows: TGTGCCAGCACCCATTGGGCTAGTGGGAACACCGGGGAGCTGTTTTTT.

The table lists this clonotype with many counts. The chain joins TRBV3-1 to TRBJ1-4; no definite D call. This CDR3 comprises 14 residues. The germline CDR1 and CDR2 sequences are LGHDT and YNNKEL (reference sequence). V was clipped by 3 bases and J by 5 bases, with 10 bases between them. This CDR3 reads CASSHGRLNEKLFF. The CDR3 bases are TGTGCCAGCAGCCACGGACGGTTGAATGAAAAACTGTTTTTT.

The chain joins TRBV11-3 to TRBJ2-2; possibly TRBD2 for D (8 bases). V was cut by 5 bases and J by 5 bases, with 21 bases left in between. CDR3 length equals 17 residues. The germline V gene encodes CDR1 SGHNT and CDR2 YENEEA. In nucleotides, the CDR3 is TGTGCCAGCAGCCCTCCCGGGGGGGACAGTAAAACCGGGGAGCTGTTTTTT. It codes for CASSPPGGDSKTGELFF.

The count of this clonotype is one. Given a much more abundant clone one base away, this may be a read error. The genes are TRBV27 and TRBJ2-3; D is unresolved. This CDR3 is built from 16 residues. The germline V gene has CDR1 MNHEY and CDR2 SMNVEV (reference sequence). V lost 5 bases, J lost 2 bases, and 17 bases lay in between. The CDR3 DNA sequence: TGTGCCAGCAGTCCTGTGGCCAGAATGCCCACAGATACGCAGTATTTT. This translates into CASSPVARMPTDTQYF.

This clonotype occurred many times. The rearrangement uses TRBV7-9 and TRBJ2-7; D is possibly TRBD2 (5 bases). Looked up from germline, CDR1 is SEHNR and CDR2 is FQNEAQ (reference sequence). CDR3 length equals 13 residues. Trimming took 2 bases from V and 2 from J, leaving 7 bases between them. The CDR3 region is CASSLTGTYEQYF. CDR3 nucleotides: TGTGCCAGCAGCTTAACCGGGACCTACGAGCAGTACTTC.

This clonotype was found a few times. The V call is TRBV7-9, the J call TRBJ1-4, with D perhaps matching TRBD1 (5 bases). Germline-derived CDR1 and CDR2 are SEHNR and FQNEAQ (reference sequence). This CDR3 has 20 amino acids. V was shortened by 5 bases and J by 0 bases, with 25 bases between the two germline ends. The CDR3 coding sequence is TGTGCCAGCAGCATCTCTGCGGGACCGAGTTACGAGGCAACTAATGAAAAACTGTTTTTT. As protein: CASSISAGPSYEATNEKLFF. The complete variable domain, with remaining parts taken from reference TRBV7-9 and TRBJ1-4, reads DTGVSQNPRHKITKRGQNVTFRCDPISEHNRLYWYRQTLGQGPEFLTYFQNEAQLEKSRLLSDRFSAERPKGSFSTLEIQRTEQGDSAMYLCASSISAGPSYEATNEKLFFGSGTQLSVL.

There are a few counts of this clonotype. This chain joins TRBV19 and TRBJ2-3, with D maybe TRBD1 (6 bases). The CDR3 is 19 amino acids. Trimming took off 5 bases at V and 8 bases at J, with 32 bases between the two ends. The germline V gene encodes CDR1 LNHDA and CDR2 SQIVND (reference sequence). CDR3 coding DNA: TGTGCCAGTAGTCAACCGCTCTCCGGGACGAACTCAAACAGGGCTACGCAGTATTTT. It specifies CASSQPLSGTNSNRATQYF.

The V call is TRBV6-1, the J call TRBJ2-5, with D maybe TRBD2 (6 bases). V was cut by 8 bases and J by 0 bases, with 16 bases left in between. Germline V gene data show CDR1 as MNHNS and CDR2 as SASEGT. The CDR3 covers 15 residues. DNA of the CDR3: TGTGCCAGCTACTCGGGACTCCCGTACCAAGAGACCCAGTACTTC. Its protein is CASYSGLPYQETQYF.

This clonotype was counted many times. This chain links TRBV2 with TRBJ2-7, with 8 bases fitting TRBD2. The CDR3 contains 14 residues. Germline V gives CDR1 SNHLY, CDR2 FYNNEI. J was trimmed by 0 bases and V by 4 bases; bases with no gene match: 2. Here the CDR3 reads CASSAAGGSYEQYF. CDR3 nucleotide sequence: TGTGCCAGCAGTGCTGCGGGGGGCTCCTACGAGCAGTACTTC.

This clonotype was picked up many times. The rearrangement links TRBV9 to TRBJ1-1; D possibly corresponds to TRBD1 (6 bases). CDR1 and CDR2 (germline): SGDLS, YYNGEE. V was cut by 2 bases and J by 3 bases, with 14 bases left in between. This CDR3 has 15 amino acids. The CDR3 DNA follows: TGTGCCAGCAGCGTCAAACAGGGCCCGGACACTGAAGCTTTCTTT. Translated: CASSVKQGPDTEAFF.

This clonotype was counted only a few times. The V gene is TRBV6-1, the J gene TRBJ1-1; D might be TRBD1 (6 bases). Trimming cost V 8 bases and J 4 bases, with 17 bases left between them. CDR1 and CDR2 from the germline V gene are MNHNS and SASEGT. The CDR3 consists of 14 residues. CDR3 nucleotides: TGTGCCAGCCAGACATGGACAGAGTCCACTGAAGCTTTCTTT. Translation gives CASQTWTESTEAFF.